The 19 T cell receptor beta chains below were found in one sample sequenced in a study of identical twins. TCRdb itself ran the 5' RACE reads through MiXCR, one entry per CDR3 protein. The table has around 1.7 million distinct CDR3 sequences, around a third seen once. Input material: cord blood. The receptors derive from a newborn girl in good health.

This clonotype was picked up a small number of times. The chain carries TRBV14 and TRBJ2-7; D not resolved. The V and J ends lost 0 bases and 0 bases respectively, with 12 bases between them. Per germline, CDR1 SGHDN and CDR2 FVKESK. CDR3 length: 16 amino acids. The CDR3 loop is CASSQDSLWSSYEQYF. DNA for the CDR3: TGTGCCAGCAGCCAAGACAGTTTATGGAGCTCCTACGAGCAGTACTTC.

This rearrangement joins TRBV18 to TRBJ2-5; 10 positions agree with TRBD1. This CDR3 comprises 15 residues. Losses at the gene ends were 2 bases for V and 4 bases for J; bases not matched to a gene: 4. Germline CDR1 reads KGHSH; CDR2 reads LQKENI. CDR3: CASSPRDRGIETQYF. The CDR3 nucleotides read TGTGCCAGCTCACCAAGGGACAGGGGAATAGAGACCCAGTACTTC.

The chain combines TRBV6-2 or TRBV6-3 with TRBJ2-3, with D perhaps given as TRBD1 or TRBD2 (6 bases each). This CDR3 comprises 18 residues. V was trimmed by 2 bases and J by 0 bases, leaving 18 bases between them. Germline V CDR1 and CDR2: MNHEY, SVGEGT. The CDR3 region has the DNA TGTGCCAGCAGTTACCTGACTAGGGGGGCTTCTAGCACAGATACGCAGTATTTT. It yields the protein CASSYLTRGASSTDTQYF.

The chain combines TRBV4-1 with TRBJ2-1, with 8 bases lining up with TRBD2. Per the germline V gene, CDR1 is MGHRA and CDR2 is YSYEKL. The junction had 7 bases not matched to a gene; V was cut back by 1 base and J by 8 bases. There are 15 residues in the CDR3. DNA for the CDR3: TGCGCCAGCAGCCAAGTAGCGGGGTTTGGGGATGAGCAGTTCTTC. Amino acids: CASSQVAGFGDEQFF.

This clonotype has just a few counts. This rearrangement joins TRBV29-1 to TRBJ2-5, with 7 bases fitting TRBD1. Germline V gives CDR1 SQVTM, CDR2 ANQGSEA. The CDR3 runs to 13 residues. V shed 0 bases and J 4 bases; nucleotides not matched to a gene: 2. CDR3 sequence: CSVEEDRAETQYF. The CDR3 DNA reads TGCAGCGTTGAAGAAGACAGGGCAGAGACCCAGTACTTC.

Notes on this clonotype: A much larger clone is a single base away; this may be a read error. The J gene is TRBJ2-1, the V gene TRBV9; 12 nucleotides align to TRBD2. Germline-derived CDR1 and CDR2 are SGDLS and YYNGEE. Trimming cost V 0 bases and J 5 bases; bases outside gene matches: 3. The CDR3 extends over 16 amino acids. CDR3 loop: CASSVASGRAHNEQFF. CDR3 DNA: TGTGCCAGCAGCGTAGCTAGCGGGAGGGCCCACAATGAGCAGTTCTTC.

The chain combines TRBV2 with TRBJ2-3; 8 bases match TRBD1. The CDR3 runs to 13 residues. Germline-derived CDR1 and CDR2 are SNHLY and FYNNEI. The V segment lost 8 bases and the J segment 1 base; nucleotides outside the gene matches: 2. The CDR3 protein is CASEGQGTDTQYF. As DNA, the CDR3 is TGTGCCAGCGAGGGACAGGGCACAGATACGCAGTATTTT.

This clonotype was seen repeatedly, ten times or more. The V gene is TRBV28, the J gene TRBJ1-2; 9 bases are a match to TRBD1. The CDR3 is 16 amino acids. Germline-derived CDR1 and CDR2 are MDHEN and SYDVKM. Trimming cost V 6 bases and J 3 bases; bases outside gene matches: 11. The CDR3 spells CASSPLVWTGDYGYTF. DNA of the CDR3: TGTGCCAGCAGCCCTTTGGTTTGGACAGGGGACTATGGCTACACCTTC.

The chain is built from TRBV10-3 and TRBJ1-5; 9 bases align to TRBD1. Germline V gene data show CDR1 as ENHRY and CDR2 as SYGVKD. J lost 5 bases, V lost 5 bases, and 4 bases had no gene match. The CDR3 runs 14 residues. The CDR3 protein is CAISLGQGDQPQHF. As DNA, the CDR3 is TGTGCCATCAGTCTGGGACAGGGTGATCAGCCCCAGCATTTT.

J is TRBJ1-1 and V is TRBV20-1; the D is unclear. Between the trimmed V and J ends, which lost 5 bases and 0 bases, there was a span of 7 bases. CDR1 and CDR2 (germline): DFQATT, SNEGSKA (reference sequence). CDR3 size: 12 residues. The CDR3 region is CSAEDLNTEAFF. The CDR3 nucleotides are TGCAGTGCTGAGGATCTGAACACTGAAGCTTTCTTT.

This clonotype was seen only once. A much larger clone lies a single base off, so this may be a read error. This rearrangement joins TRBV20-1 to TRBJ2-1; D is unresolved. The J call may be wrong; the DNA end is better matched by TRBJ2-7. This CDR3 is 13 amino acids long. Germline V CDR1 and CDR2: DFQATT, SNEGSKA (reference sequence). The CDR3 region is CSARRGSNNEQYF. The CDR3 nucleotides are TGCAGTGCTAGACGTGGCTCTAACAATGAGCAGTACTTC.

The V and J genes are TRBV2 and TRBJ2-4, with D tentatively TRBD2 (5 bases). Trimming removed 4 bases at V and 13 bases at J, with 8 bases between. From germline, CDR1 is SNHLY and CDR2 FYNNEI. The CDR3 is 10 amino acids. The DNA for the CDR3 is TGTGCCAGCAGTGCGGGGAAGCAGTACTTC. It encodes CASSAGKQYF.

This clonotype has a handful of counts. The J gene is TRBJ2-1, the V gene TRBV20-1; the D is unclear. Trimming removed 3 bases from V and 0 bases from J, with 18 bases in between. Germline lookup yields CDR1 DFQATT and CDR2 SNEGSKA (reference sequence). The CDR3 consists of 17 residues. The CDR3 sequence is CSASKVSLLSSYNEQFF. As DNA, the CDR3 is TGCAGTGCTAGTAAGGTTTCCCTGCTGAGCTCCTACAATGAGCAGTTCTTC.

The chain combines TRBV10-3 with TRBJ1-5, with 7 nucleotides matching TRBD1. V lost 4 bases, J lost 4 bases, and 4 bases stayed unmatched. CDR1 and CDR2 from the germline V gene are ENHRY and SYGVKD. The CDR3 extends over 14 amino acids. CDR3 sequence reads: CAISAAQGNQPQHF. CDR3 sequence (DNA): TGTGCCATCAGTGCGGCACAGGGGAATCAGCCCCAGCATTTT.

This chain joins TRBV7-2 and TRBJ2-1; no clear D. With 5 bases removed from V and 8 bases from J, the gap between germline ends came to 10 bases. Germline V gene data show CDR1 as SGHTA and CDR2 as FQGNSA. The CDR3 covers 12 residues. CDR3 coding DNA: TGTGCCAGCAGCCACACGCGCCATGAGCAGTTCTTC. Protein sequence: CASSHTRHEQFF.

This clonotype has just a few counts. The V gene is TRBV3-1, the J gene TRBJ2-7; the D gene is possibly TRBD2 (6 bases). V was pared by 2 bases and J by 5 bases, with 13 bases between. The germline V gene encodes CDR1 LGHDT and CDR2 YNNKEL (reference sequence). CDR3 size: 14 residues. The CDR3 reads CASSQRPGRNEQYF. The CDR3 DNA reads as TGTGCCAGCAGCCAACGACCAGGGAGGAACGAGCAGTACTTC.

This clonotype was recorded a few times. The chain has TRBV12-3 or TRBV12-4 and TRBJ2-5; no clear D. There are 13 residues in the CDR3. Trimming took 8 bases from V and 2 from J, leaving 12 bases between them. The CDR3 loop reads CASGSNRQETQYF. The CDR3, as DNA: TGTGCCAGCGGTTCGAATCGTCAAGAGACCCAGTACTTC.

The genes are TRBV7-8 and TRBJ1-5, with 7 bases lining up with TRBD1. The germline V gene encodes CDR1 SGHVS and CDR2 FQNEAQ. CDR3 length: 14 residues. J was trimmed by 6 bases and V by 5 bases; bases with no gene match: 7. Here the CDR3 reads CASSHGTAGQPQHF. For the CDR3, the DNA is TGTGCCAGCAGCCACGGGACAGCGGGTCAGCCCCAGCATTTT.

This chain joins TRBV20-1 and TRBJ2-3; D remains ambiguous. The ends were cut back, 3 bases at V and 3 bases at J, with 10 bases in the middle. CDR1 and CDR2 from the germline V gene are DFQATT and SNEGSKA (reference sequence). The length of the CDR3 is 13 residues. The CDR3 here is CSASWSSTDTQYF. The DNA of the CDR3 is TGCAGTGCTAGTTGGAGTAGTACAGATACGCAGTATTTT.